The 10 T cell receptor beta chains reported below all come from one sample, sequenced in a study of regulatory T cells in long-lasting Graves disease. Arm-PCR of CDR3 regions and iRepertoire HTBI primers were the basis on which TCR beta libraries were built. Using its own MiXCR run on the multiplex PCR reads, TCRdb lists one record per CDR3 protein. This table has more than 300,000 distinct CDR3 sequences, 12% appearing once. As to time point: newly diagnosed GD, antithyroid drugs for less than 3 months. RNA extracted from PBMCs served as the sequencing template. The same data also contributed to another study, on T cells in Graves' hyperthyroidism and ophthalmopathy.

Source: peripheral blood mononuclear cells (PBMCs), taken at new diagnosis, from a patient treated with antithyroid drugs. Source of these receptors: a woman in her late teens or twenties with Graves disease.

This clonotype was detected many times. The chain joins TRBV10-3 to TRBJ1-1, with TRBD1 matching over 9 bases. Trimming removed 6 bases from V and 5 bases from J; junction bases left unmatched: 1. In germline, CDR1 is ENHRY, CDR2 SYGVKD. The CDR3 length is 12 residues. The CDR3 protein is CAIRGQGTEAFF. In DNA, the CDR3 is TGTGCCATCAGAGGACAGGGGACTGAAGCTTTCTTT.

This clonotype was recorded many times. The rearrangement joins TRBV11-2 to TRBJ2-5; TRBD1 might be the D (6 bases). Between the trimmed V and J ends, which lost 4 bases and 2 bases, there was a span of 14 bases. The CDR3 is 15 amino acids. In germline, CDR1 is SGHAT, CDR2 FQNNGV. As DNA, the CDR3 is TGTGCCAGCAGCTATCCACAGGGTGGACAAGAGACCCAGTACTTC. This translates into CASSYPQGGQETQYF. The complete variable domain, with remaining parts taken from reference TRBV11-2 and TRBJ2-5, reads EAGVAQSPRYKIIEKRQSVAFWCNPISGHATLYWYQQILGQGPKLLIQFQNNGVVDDSQLPKDRFSAERLKGVDSTLKIQPAKLEDSAVYLCASSYPQGGQETQYFGPGTRLLVL.

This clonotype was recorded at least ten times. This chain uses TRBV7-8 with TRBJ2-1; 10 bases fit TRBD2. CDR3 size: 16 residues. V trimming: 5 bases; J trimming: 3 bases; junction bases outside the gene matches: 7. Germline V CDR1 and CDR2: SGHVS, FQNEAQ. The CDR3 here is CASSTRLAGYYNEQFF. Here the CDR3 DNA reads TGTGCCAGCAGCACCCGACTAGCGGGTTACTACAATGAGCAGTTCTTC.

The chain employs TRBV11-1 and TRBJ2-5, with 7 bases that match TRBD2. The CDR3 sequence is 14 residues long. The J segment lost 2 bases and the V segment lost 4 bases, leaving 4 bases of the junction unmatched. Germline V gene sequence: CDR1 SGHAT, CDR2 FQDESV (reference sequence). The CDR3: CASSSGTKQETQYF. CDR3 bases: TGTGCCAGCAGCTCCGGGACTAAGCAAGAGACCCAGTACTTC.

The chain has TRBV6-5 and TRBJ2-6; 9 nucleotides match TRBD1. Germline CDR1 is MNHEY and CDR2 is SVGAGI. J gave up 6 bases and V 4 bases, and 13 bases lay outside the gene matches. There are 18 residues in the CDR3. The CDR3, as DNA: TGTGCCAGCAGTTCCCCGGGACAGGGATGGGGGAAGGCCAACGTCCTGACTTTC. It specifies CASSSPGQGWGKANVLTF.

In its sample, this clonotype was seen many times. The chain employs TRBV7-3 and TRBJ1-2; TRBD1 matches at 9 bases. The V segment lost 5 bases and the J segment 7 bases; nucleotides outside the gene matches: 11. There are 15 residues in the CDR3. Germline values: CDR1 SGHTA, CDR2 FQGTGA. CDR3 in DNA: TGTGCCAGCAGCCCGGACAGGGGTCGTTTCGGTGGCTACACCTTC. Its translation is CASSPDRGRFGGYTF.

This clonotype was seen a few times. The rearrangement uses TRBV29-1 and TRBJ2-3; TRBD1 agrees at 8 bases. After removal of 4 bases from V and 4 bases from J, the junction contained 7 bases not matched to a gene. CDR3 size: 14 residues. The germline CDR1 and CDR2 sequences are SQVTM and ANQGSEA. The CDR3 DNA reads TGCAGCGTTGCCCAGCAGGGGGCCCCAGATACGCAGTATTTT. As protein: CSVAQQGAPDTQYF.

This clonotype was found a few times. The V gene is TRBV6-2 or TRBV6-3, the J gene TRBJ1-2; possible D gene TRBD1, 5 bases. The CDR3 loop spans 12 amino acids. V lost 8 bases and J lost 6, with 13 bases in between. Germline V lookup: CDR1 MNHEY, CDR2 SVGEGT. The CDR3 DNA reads TGTGCCAGCCGGACAAATGGGAATGGCTACACCTTC. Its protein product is CASRTNGNGYTF.

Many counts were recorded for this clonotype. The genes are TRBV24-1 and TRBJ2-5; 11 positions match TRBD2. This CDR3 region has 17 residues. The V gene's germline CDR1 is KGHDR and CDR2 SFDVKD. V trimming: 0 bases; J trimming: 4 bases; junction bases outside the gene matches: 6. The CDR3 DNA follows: TGTGCCACCAGTGATTTGTTTGGGACTAGCGGCTTAGAGACCCAGTACTTC. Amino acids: CATSDLFGTSGLETQYF.

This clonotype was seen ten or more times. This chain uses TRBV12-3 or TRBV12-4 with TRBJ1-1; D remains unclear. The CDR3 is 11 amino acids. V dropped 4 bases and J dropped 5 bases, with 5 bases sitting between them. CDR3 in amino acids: CASSSLTEAFF. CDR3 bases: TGTGCCAGCAGTTCGCTGACTGAAGCTTTCTTT.